Presented here are 25 T cell receptor beta chains from one specimen sequenced in a study of tumor-infiltrating lymphocytes in primary liver carcinoma (dated by TCRdb to 2017 to 2019). Blood RNA was extracted from unsorted whole blood using TRIzol reagent, and germline DNA was obtained with the DNeasy Blood & Tissue kit. TCRdb shows the sequencer as Illumina HiSeq 2500. Starting from around 500 ng total RNA, TCRbeta-specific cDNA was produced by reverse transcription with a constant-region primer and ProtoScript II reverse transcriptase. The TCRbeta libraries were prepared through three rounds of nested multiplex PCR following a slightly modified ARM-PCR procedure. The first two PCR rounds used multiplex TRBV1-TRBV30 forward primers with a Cbeta reverse primer, each for about 10 cycles. In TCRdb, the public reads were trimmed at Q25 with fastp and aligned with MiXCR, with productive beta chains retained. Each CDR3 protein appears once, grouped with its most common genes and DNA. The sample table holds fewer than 400,000 distinct CDR3 sequences, of which 50% to 75% were seen once. The ten largest clones capture approximately 15% of the sample.

Sample: peripheral blood. Receptor source: a woman in her 30s with primary liver carcinoma and hepatitis B virus infection.

About this clonotype: This sequence may be a read error, since a much larger clone differs from it by one base. The chain carries TRBV29-1 and TRBJ2-7, with D possibly TRBD2 on 5 matching bases. Trimming shortened V by 6 bases and J by 6 bases, and 18 bases separated the two germline ends. CDR1 is SQVTM and CDR2 is ANQGSEA in the germline V gene. CDR3 length: 13 amino acids. The CDR3 region is CSVRLSGSLEQYF. The CDR3 DNA is TGCAGCGTCCGACTATCGGGTTCTCTCGAGCAGTACTTC.

Concerning this clonotype: A read error may produce the germline difference seen at one junction end. CDR3 sequence: CAGSSVRTSGELFF. The CDR3 nucleotides read TGTGCCGGCAGCTCAGTGCGGACCAGTGGGGAGCTGTTTTTT. This chain links TRBV11-2 with TRBJ2-2, with D hard to call. Germline V gives CDR1 SGHAT, CDR2 FQNNGV. The CDR3 covers 14 residues. The full variable domain, completed using reference TRBV11-2 and TRBJ2-2, is EAGVAQSPRYKIIEKRQSVAFWCNPISGHATLYWYQQILGQGPKLLIQFQNNGVVDDSQLPKDRFSAERLKGVDSTLKIQPAKLEDSAVYLCAGSSVRTSGELFFGEGSRLTVL.

V and J are TRBV2 and TRBJ2-5; the D is unclear. CDR1 is SNHLY, CDR2 FYNNEI, per germline. Trimming took off 8 bases at V and 6 bases at J, with 16 bases between the two ends. This CDR3 has 13 amino acids. The CDR3 sequence is CASFGERPQTQYF. CDR3 nucleotides: TGTGCCAGCTTTGGCGAACGACCGCAGACCCAGTACTTC.

This sequence joins TRBV28 and TRBJ2-2; D remains unclear. CDR1 MDHEN and CDR2 SYDVKM come from the germline V gene. This CDR3 region has 14 residues. The germline V and J ends were trimmed by 3 bases and 4 bases, with 9 bases remaining between them. The CDR3 DNA sequence: TGTGCCAGCAGTTTCGGAACTCTCACCGGGGAGCTGTTTTTT. Translation: CASSFGTLTGELFF.

This clonotype was counted a few times. The chain carries TRBV7-9 and TRBJ1-1; TRBD1 is a possible D gene (5 bases). Trimming stripped 5 bases from V and 10 bases from J, with 17 bases between. The CDR3 loop spans 13 amino acids. Germline V CDR1 and CDR2: SEHNR, FQNEAQ (reference sequence). As DNA, the CDR3 is TGTGCCAGCAGCCAAATGGGGGGGGTTGGAGCTTTCTTT. Residues: CASSQMGGVGAFF.

This chain's CDR3 is CASSLGGRREETQYF. Here the CDR3 DNA reads TGCGCCAGCAGCTTGGGTGGTCGCAGGGAAGAGACCCAGTACTTC. V and J are TRBV5-1 and TRBJ2-5, with D possibly being TRBD1 (5 bases). Trimming took off 0 bases at V and 3 bases at J, with 12 bases between the two ends. Looked up from germline, CDR1 is SGHRS and CDR2 is YFSETQ. This CDR3 comprises 15 residues.

Concerning this clonotype itself: The CDR3 end shows no conserved phenylalanine or tryptophan, and so a read error is likely. The rearrangement joins TRBV6-5 to TRBJ1-5; perhaps TRBD1 as D (6 bases). The CDR3 sequence is 14 residues long. Germline-derived CDR1 and CDR2 are MNHEY and SVGAGI. Trimming took off 6 bases at V and 0 bases at J, with 9 bases between the two ends. In DNA form, the CDR3 reads TGTGCCAGCAGCGACAGGAGTAGCAATCAGCCCCAGCATTAT. Translated: CASSDRSSNQPQHY.

This clonotype came up many times. DNA of the CDR3: TGTGCCAGCAGCCCGTCCGGACGGAGGAACACTGAAGCTTTCTTT. This encodes CASSPSGRRNTEAFF. The gene calls are TRBV14 and TRBJ1-1, with no clear D. CDR1 is SGHDN, CDR2 FVKESK, per germline. The CDR3 spans 15 residues. V was shortened by 4 bases and J by 1 base, with 13 bases between the two germline ends.

As for this clonotype: Here the CDR3 omits its conserved ending phenylalanine or tryptophan, so a read error is the likely source. The rearrangement joins TRBV5-4 to TRBJ2-1; D remains unclear. V was cut by 4 bases and J by 6 bases, with 11 bases left in between. This CDR3 contains 13 residues. The germline V gene encodes CDR1 SGHNT and CDR2 YYREEE (reference sequence). As DNA, the CDR3 is TGTGCCAGCAGCGACGGGCCTGGCAATGAGCAGTTCTTA. Translating it yields CASSDGPGNEQFL.

The chain recombines TRBV6-6 with TRBJ2-3, with 10 bases aligning to TRBD2. Trimming cost V 5 bases and J 5 bases; bases outside gene matches: 10. CDR3 size: 16 residues. The V gene's germline CDR1 is MNHNY and CDR2 SVGAGI (reference sequence). The CDR3 spells CASSTWVAGGRDTQYF. The CDR3 coding sequence is TGTGCCAGCAGTACCTGGGTAGCGGGAGGCCGAGATACGCAGTATTTT.

To note about this clonotype: This may be a read error, as it is one base from a much larger clone. The genes are TRBV4-1 and TRBJ1-1, with D hard to call. There are 14 residues in the CDR3. CDR1 is MGHRA, CDR2 YSYEKL, per germline. V was trimmed by 4 bases and J by 4 bases, leaving 13 bases between them. CDR3 coding DNA: TGCGCCAGCAGCCGAGCAGTCCTAGGCACTGAAGCTTTCTTT. This encodes CASSRAVLGTEAFF.

The table lists this clonotype with many counts. The chain uses TRBV28 and TRBJ1-2; D may be TRBD1 (5 bases). V lost 2 bases, J lost 7 bases, and 14 bases lay in between. Germline V gives CDR1 MDHEN, CDR2 SYDVKM. The CDR3 sequence is 14 residues long. For the CDR3, the DNA is TGTGCCAGCAGTTTACGGGGCCAGGGCCCTGGCTACACCTTC. Translated: CASSLRGQGPGYTF.

This clonotype was observed a handful of times. The chain links TRBV28 to TRBJ2-2, with 7 bases lining up with TRBD1. Per germline, CDR1 MDHEN and CDR2 SYDVKM. The CDR3 contains 13 residues. CDR3 nucleotide sequence: TGTGTCTCAGAGGGGGCGGACACCGGGGAGCTGTTTTTT. Encoded protein: CVSEGADTGELFF. Full variable domain (rest looked up from reference TRBV28 and TRBJ2-2): DVKVTQSSRYLVKRTGEKVFLECVQDMDHENMFWYRQDPGLGLRLIYFSYDVKMKEKGDIPEGYSVSREKKERFSLILESASTNQTSMYLCVSEGADTGELFFGEGSRLTVL.

As concerns this clonotype: Compared with germline, one end of the junction differs, possibly owing to a read error. V and J are TRBV12-5 and TRBJ2-1; 12 bases are a match to TRBD2. Germline V gene sequence: CDR1 LGHNT, CDR2 FRNRAP. CDR3 length: 18 amino acids. In DNA form, the CDR3 reads TGTGTTAGTGGTTTCCCGTTCCCTAGCGGGAGGGTTTACAATGAGCAGTTCTTC. Encoded protein: CVSGFPFPSGRVYNEQFF.

Notes on this clonotype: A much larger clone sits a single nucleotide away, making a read error possible. This chain connects TRBV4-2 to TRBJ2-7, with 7 bases aligning to TRBD2. The CDR3 runs 18 residues. CDR1 and CDR2 from the germline V gene are LGHNA and YNFKEQ. V lost 2 bases and J lost 0; bases outside the gene matches: 13. CDR3 bases: TGTGCCAGCAGCCAAATTCACAGTACGGCGGGAGACTCCTACGAGCAGTACTTC. It encodes CASSQIHSTAGDSYEQYF.

A note on this clonotype: A much larger clone lies one base from this, so it may be a read error. The V call is TRBV12-3 or TRBV12-4, the J call TRBJ1-5; D may be TRBD1 (6 bases). The length of the CDR3 is 13 residues. CDR3 loop: CGSSSRGDQPQHF. The CDR3 nucleotides are TGTGGCAGCAGCTCCAGGGGAGACCAGCCCCAGCATTTT.

In regard to this clonotype: A read error may account for a junction end that differs from germline. The chain links TRBV28 to TRBJ2-6; D remains unclear. The CDR3 extends over 13 amino acids. CDR1 and CDR2 from the germline V gene are MDHEN and SYDVKM. The CDR3 here is CTSSFPGANVLTF. CDR3 DNA: TGTACCAGCAGTTTTCCTGGGGCCAACGTCCTGACTTTC. The whole variable domain, remainder taken from reference TRBV28 and TRBJ2-6, is DVKVTQSSRYLVKRTGEKVFLECVQDMDHENMFWYRQDPGLGLRLIYFSYDVKMKEKGDIPEGYSVSREKKERFSLILESASTNQTSMYLCTSSFPGANVLTFGAGSRLTVL.

To note about this clonotype: A much larger clone lies one base from this, so it may be a read error. The chain recombines TRBV12-3 or TRBV12-4 with TRBJ1-1; D perhaps matches TRBD1 (5 bases). The CDR3 runs 14 residues. CDR3 sequence reads: CASSLGRLNSEAFF. CDR3 nucleotide sequence: TGTGCCAGCAGTCTGGGACGGCTGAACTCTGAAGCTTTCTTT.

This clonotype has only a few counts. The CDR3 nucleotides read TGTGCCAGCAGCTCCCGGGTTAGATTCCAAGAGACCCAGTACTTC. Encoded protein: CASSSRVRFQETQYF. The chain uses TRBV5-6 and TRBJ2-5; D unresolved. The CDR3 is made up of 15 amino acids. Deletions cut 3 bases from V and 1 base from J, with 13 bases between. Germline CDR1 is SGHDT and CDR2 is YYEEEE.

There are a few counts of this clonotype. The chain has TRBV12-3 or TRBV12-4 and TRBJ2-1; tentatively, D is TRBD2 (5 bases). V was clipped by 5 bases and J by 4 bases, with 9 bases between them. The CDR3 totals 13 residues. This CDR3 is CASSPRTYNEQFF. As DNA, the CDR3 is TGTGCCAGCAGTCCCAGGACTTACAATGAGCAGTTCTTC.

This clonotype has only a few counts. The CDR3 nucleotides are TGTGCCAGCAGGGGGACTAGCGGATTTACCCACACCGGGGAGCTGTTTTTT. Residues: CASRGTSGFTHTGELFF. The chain recombines TRBV7-8 with TRBJ2-2; TRBD2 aligns across 11 bases. Trimming removed 6 bases from V and 3 bases from J; junction bases left unmatched: 9. Germline V gene data show CDR1 as SGHVS and CDR2 as FQNEAQ. The CDR3 totals 17 residues.

Many counts were recorded for this clonotype. The V gene is TRBV11-2, the J gene TRBJ2-5; the D gene could be TRBD1 or TRBD2 (5 bases each). V was pared by 4 bases and J by 9 bases, with 18 bases between. Looked up from germline, CDR1 is SGHAT and CDR2 is FQNNGV. This CDR3 region has 14 residues. CDR3 region: CASSSGPGVGAQYF. The CDR3 DNA follows: TGTGCCAGCAGCTCGGGGCCCGGCGTTGGTGCCCAGTACTTC. Looking up the rest from reference TRBV11-2 and TRBJ2-5 gives the full variable domain: EAGVAQSPRYKIIEKRQSVAFWCNPISGHATLYWYQQILGQGPKLLIQFQNNGVVDDSQLPKDRFSAERLKGVDSTLKIQPAKLEDSAVYLCASSSGPGVGAQYFGPGTRLLVL.

Many counts were recorded for this clonotype. This sequence joins TRBV12-3 or TRBV12-4 and TRBJ2-7; perhaps TRBD2 as D (5 bases). V was shortened by 6 bases and J by 7 bases, with 19 bases between the two germline ends. The length of the CDR3 is 14 residues. CDR3 sequence: CASSPQAHGVEQYF. The CDR3 region has the DNA TGTGCCAGCAGCCCTCAGGCCCACGGGGTTGAGCAGTACTTC.

On this clonotype: This may be a read error, as it is one base from a much larger clone. It is likely a read error, because the conserved phenylalanine at the end of the CDR3 is missing. This chain connects TRBV11-2 to TRBJ2-1, with 9 bases aligning to TRBD2. The CDR3 spans 17 residues. The germline CDR1 and CDR2 sequences are SGHAT and FQNNGV. CDR3 region: CASSLVVSGSSYSEQFY. The DNA of the CDR3 is TGTGCCAGCAGCTTAGTGGTTAGCGGGAGCTCCTACAGTGAGCAGTTCTAC.

Concerning this clonotype: Without the conserved terminal phenylalanine or tryptophan, this CDR3 likely stems from a read error. The CDR3, as DNA: TGTGCCAGCGGGGGAGTAGCGGGATCATACAATGAGCAGTTCCTC. Its protein product is CASGGVAGSYNEQFL. This sequence joins TRBV11-3 and TRBJ2-1; 8 bases fit TRBD2. The CDR3 covers 15 residues. Looked up from germline, CDR1 is SGHNT and CDR2 is YENEEA. V lost 8 bases to trimming and J lost 4 bases; unmatched junction nucleotides: 10.